This T cell receptor (beta chain) derives from a study of blood T cells in healthy people across ages. About the study: The capture of about one barcoded beta molecule per two T cells was achieved by template switching.

The second PCR ran roughly 6 to 12 cycles with a sample-barcoded 5' primer and J-beta primers. TCRdb passed the 5' RACE reads through MiXCR, listing each CDR3 protein once. The profile shows more than 1,000,000 distinct CDR3 sequences, roughly a quarter of them singletons. This sample was shared with a second study, whose subject was T cells of mothers and their children. That paper notes: Thymic selection shapes TCR recombination output in related pairs, and it does so similarly in unrelated pairs.

Sequenced: blood. The origin of this receptor is a girl aged 2-10 years in good health.

The CDR3 is CASNRRDSYTEAFF. The CDR3 DNA sequence: TGTGCCAGCAACCGACGGGACAGCTACACTGAAGCTTTCTTT. V and J are TRBV6-6 and TRBJ1-1; TRBD1 agrees at 7 bases. Per germline, CDR1 MNHNY and CDR2 SVGAGI (reference sequence). The CDR3 covers 14 residues. The V gene end was trimmed by 7 bases and the J gene end by 3 bases; junction bases not matched to a gene: 8.